The sequence of this TCR beta chain was determined in a study of T cell clusters in autoimmune cytopenias. Concerning this clonotype: What it binds is unknown.

TRB was amplified from about 270 ng of peripheral blood genomic DNA per sample. TRB rearrangements were amplified by touch-down multiplex PCR with mixed TRB-A/B primers. TCRdb reprocessed the multiplex PCR reads, keeping one entry per CDR3 protein, no DNA. The listing records roughly 8,200 distinct CDR3 sequences. Study observations and caveats: Primary autoimmune cytopenia patients seemingly lacked the physiological T cell clusters found in healthy donors. Comparing secondary cytopenia with chronic lymphocytic leukemia showed no cluster-lack signature, apparently masked by lymphoma repertoire. Active autoimmune hepatitis patients had around 3-fold fewer exclusive TRB clusters than healthy donors. TRB repertoire shifts in secondary cytopenia and chronic lymphocytic leukemia mostly reflected lymphoma, not autoimmunity.

What was sequenced was peripheral blood. The sequence was collected from a human donor with an autoimmune cytopenia or autoimmune hepatitis (not recorded which).

The CDR3 spells CASSPGGAALHF. The chain recombines TRBV27 with TRBJ1-6; with no DNA, the TCRdb D assignment of TRBD1 cannot be verified. Germline assignment: CDR1 MNHEY and CDR2 SMNVEV (reference sequence). The CDR3 covers 12 residues.